Listed below are T cell receptor beta chains from one sample, sequenced in a study of regulatory T cells in long-lasting Graves disease. TCRdb analysed the multiplex PCR reads with MiXCR anew, one entry per CDR3 protein. The data show over 500,000 distinct CDR3 sequences, around 15% seen once. These same records also appear under a second study, on T cells in Graves' hyperthyroidism and ophthalmopathy.

Sequences were derived from peripheral blood mononuclear cells (PBMCs), sampled at new diagnosis, from a patient treated with antithyroid drugs. These receptors all stem from a woman younger than 45 with Graves disease. The CDR3 runs from the conserved cysteine through the conserved F or W.

V gene,CDR3 protein
TRBV6-2/TRBV6-3,CASSYAKRELFF
TRBV4-1,CASSPAILAGGNNEQFF
TRBV28,CASSSRDGTLQHF
TRBV12-3/TRBV12-4,CASSPGGSRETQYF
TRBV20-1,CSAKWRGDWEQYF
TRBV5-1,CASSFSGVLINEQFF
TRBV15,CATSRGPGQGINEKLFF
TRBV5-4,CASSLELGQSNYGYTF
TRBV12-3/TRBV12-4,CASSPNRVTNEKLFF
TRBV7-9,CASSFPETLYNEQFF
TRBV7-6,CASSYDSIGGRADTQYF
TRBV30,CAWRPATYEQYF
TRBV5-1,CASSRGQGAGRASGVTDTQYF
TRBV6-2/TRBV6-3,CASSKLAVAGELFF
TRBV7-8,CASSLAITSRGDYEQYF
TRBV4-1,CASSQVPGDGNTIYF